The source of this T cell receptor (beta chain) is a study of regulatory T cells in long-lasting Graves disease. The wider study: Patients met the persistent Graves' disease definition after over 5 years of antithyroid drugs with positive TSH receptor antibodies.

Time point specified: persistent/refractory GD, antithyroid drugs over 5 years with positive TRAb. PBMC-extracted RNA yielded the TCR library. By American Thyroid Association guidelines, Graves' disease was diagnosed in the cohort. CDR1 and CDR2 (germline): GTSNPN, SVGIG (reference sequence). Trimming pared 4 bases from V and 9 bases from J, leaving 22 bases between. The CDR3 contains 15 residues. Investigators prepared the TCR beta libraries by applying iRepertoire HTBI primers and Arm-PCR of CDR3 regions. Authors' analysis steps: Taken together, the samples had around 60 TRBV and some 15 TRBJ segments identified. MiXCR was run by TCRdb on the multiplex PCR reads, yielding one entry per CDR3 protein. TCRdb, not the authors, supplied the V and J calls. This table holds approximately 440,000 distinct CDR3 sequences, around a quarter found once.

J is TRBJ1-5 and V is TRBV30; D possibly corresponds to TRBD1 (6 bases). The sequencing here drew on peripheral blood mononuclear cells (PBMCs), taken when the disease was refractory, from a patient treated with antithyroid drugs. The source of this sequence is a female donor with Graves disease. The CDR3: CAWNPGHSTGGPQHF. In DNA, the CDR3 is TGTGCCTGGAACCCGGGACACTCAACCGGCGGGCCCCAGCATTTT.